The clone carrying this TCR beta chain was seen only once. What it binds is not known. TCRdb used MiXCR to reprocess the RT-PCR reads, holding one entry per CDR3 protein. The data show 450,000 to 700,000 distinct CDR3 sequences, with 12% to 15% seen just once and approximately 12% held by the top ten. CDR3 length equals 13 residues. Trimming left V 6 bases short and J 0 bases short, with 9 bases between. Germline V gene sequence: CDR1 LNHDA, CDR2 SQIVND (reference sequence). The source of the sample is a study of response to subunit inactivated influenza vaccine. General study findings and limits: Researchers suggested that each seasonal influenza vaccination recruits few new T cells.

The TCR originated in a man in his fifties who received an inactivated influenza vaccine. Sequenced here: PBMCs from blood, sampled 11 to 12 days after vaccination. V gene TRBV19 combines with J gene TRBJ2-7; the D gene is possibly TRBD1 (5 bases). The CDR3 protein is CASSKGPSYEQYF. The CDR3 DNA follows: TGTGCCAGTAGCAAGGGGCCCTCCTACGAGCAGTACTTC. Using reference TRBV19 and TRBJ2-7 for the parts outside the CDR3, the full variable domain is DGGITQSPKYLFRKEGQNVTLSCEQNLNHDAMYWYRQDPGQGLRLIYYSQIVNDFQKGDIAEGYSVSREKKESFPLTVTSAQKNPTAFYLCASSKGPSYEQYFGPGTRLTVT.